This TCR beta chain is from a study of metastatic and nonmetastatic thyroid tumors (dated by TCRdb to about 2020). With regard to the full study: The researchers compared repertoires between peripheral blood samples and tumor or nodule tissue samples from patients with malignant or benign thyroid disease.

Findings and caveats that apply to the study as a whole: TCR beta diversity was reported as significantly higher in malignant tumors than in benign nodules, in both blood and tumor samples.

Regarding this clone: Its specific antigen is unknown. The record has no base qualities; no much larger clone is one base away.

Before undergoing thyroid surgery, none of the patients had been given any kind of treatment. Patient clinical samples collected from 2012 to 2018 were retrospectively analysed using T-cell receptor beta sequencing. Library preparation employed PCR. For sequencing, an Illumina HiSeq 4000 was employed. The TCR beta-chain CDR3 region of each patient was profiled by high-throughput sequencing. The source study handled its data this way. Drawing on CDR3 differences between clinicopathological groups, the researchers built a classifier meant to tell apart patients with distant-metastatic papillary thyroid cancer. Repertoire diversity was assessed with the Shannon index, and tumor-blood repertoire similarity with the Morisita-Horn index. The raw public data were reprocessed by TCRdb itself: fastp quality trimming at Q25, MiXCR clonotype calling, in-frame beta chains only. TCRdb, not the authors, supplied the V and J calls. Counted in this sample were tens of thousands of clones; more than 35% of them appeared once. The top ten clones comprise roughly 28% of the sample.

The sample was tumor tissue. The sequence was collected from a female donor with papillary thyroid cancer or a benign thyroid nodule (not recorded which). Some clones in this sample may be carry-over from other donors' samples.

CDR3 sequence: CASSLEGAGYNEQFF. The nucleotide sequence is TGCGCCAGCAGCTTAGAGGGAGCGGGGTACAATGAGCAGTTCTTC. Recombination linked TRBV5-1 to TRBJ2-1, and 7 bases in between align with TRBD2. Via the germline V gene, CDR1 is SGHRS and CDR2 YFSETQ. V and J are trimmed by 2 bases and 4 bases, and the gene matches miss 6 bases of the junction. Taken from cysteine to phenylalanine, the CDR3 has 15 residues. Of the read, only the CDR3 DNA is kept; its 45 bases are in frame from base 1.